These T cell receptor beta chains were read from a single sample in a study of CD8+ T cells in alopecia areata. The repertoire was sequenced with immunoSEQ multiplex PCR; TCRdb's copy has only in-frame clones and lacks some. The sample holds roughly 210,000 clones, around two fifths seen once. The starting material was CD4+ T cells sorted from blood, obtained at approximately week 36, from a patient treated with tofacitinib. All receptors come from a human donor with alopecia areata. CDR3s include the opening cysteine and the closing phenylalanine or tryptophan. Fields, in order: D gene, clone size, J gene, V gene, CDR3 DNA, CDR3 protein. D genes are given only for firm matches. Part of the rows lack a size; the others show once, few, many or a class for expanded clones.

d_gene: -; abundance: many; j_gene: TRBJ1-4; v_gene: TRBV15; CDR3nt: TGTGCCACCAGCATTAGTCAGAGTGAAAAACTGTTTTTT; CDR3aa: CATSISQSEKLFF
d_gene: -; abundance: many; j_gene: TRBJ1-1; v_gene: TRBV29-1; CDR3nt: TGCAGCGTTGGAAGGGCAGGGCAGAACACTGAAGCTTTCTTT; CDR3aa: CSVGRAGQNTEAFF
d_gene: -; abundance: -; j_gene: TRBJ1-5; v_gene: TRBV9; CDR3nt: TGTGCCAGCAGCGTACGACATCAGCCCCAGCATTTT; CDR3aa: CASSVRHQPQHF
d_gene: -; abundance: -; j_gene: TRBJ2-7; v_gene: TRBV7-2; CDR3nt: TGTGCCAGCACCATGGATCCGGACTCCTACGAGCAGTACTTC; CDR3aa: CASTMDPDSYEQYF
d_gene: -; abundance: -; j_gene: TRBJ1-1; v_gene: TRBV25-1; CDR3nt: TGTGCCAGCAGTGAATATGGCAGATTGAACACTGAAGCTTTCTTT; CDR3aa: CASSEYGRLNTEAFF
d_gene: -; abundance: -; j_gene: TRBJ1-1; v_gene: TRBV7-3; CDR3nt: TGTGCCAGCAGCGCACAGGGGAACACTGAAGCTTTCTTT; CDR3aa: CASSAQGNTEAFF
d_gene: -; abundance: -; j_gene: TRBJ2-3; v_gene: TRBV18; CDR3nt: TGTGCCAGCTCACCCTACGACATCACAGATACGCAGTATTTT; CDR3aa: CASSPYDITDTQYF
d_gene: -; abundance: -; j_gene: TRBJ2-5; v_gene: TRBV9; CDR3nt: TGTGCCAGCAGCGCCCGCCGGGACTTCCAAGAGACCCAGTACTTC; CDR3aa: CASSARRDFQETQYF
d_gene: TRBD1; abundance: -; j_gene: TRBJ1-1; v_gene: TRBV29-1; CDR3nt: TGCAGCGGGTACAGGGGCCCTAACACTGAAGCTTTCTTT; CDR3aa: CSGYRGPNTEAFF
d_gene: TRBD2; abundance: few; j_gene: TRBJ2-3; v_gene: TRBV19; CDR3nt: TGTGCCAGTAGTCGGATAAGCGGGAATATCGATACGCAGTATTTT; CDR3aa: CASSRISGNIDTQYF
d_gene: TRBD2; abundance: -; j_gene: TRBJ2-7; v_gene: TRBV27; CDR3nt: TGTGCCAGCAGACCGCCCAGTTACGGGGGGTCCTACGAGCAGTACTTC; CDR3aa: CASRPPSYGGSYEQYF
d_gene: -; abundance: -; j_gene: TRBJ1-2; v_gene: TRBV5-1; CDR3nt: TGCGCCAGCAGCTTGGAATCGGGAAGAGGCTCCTATGGCTACACCTTC; CDR3aa: CASSLESGRGSYGYTF
d_gene: TRBD1; abundance: -; j_gene: TRBJ1-1; v_gene: TRBV6-5; CDR3nt: TGTGCCAGCAGTTACCGGGCAGGGGGCACTGAAGCTTTCTTT; CDR3aa: CASSYRAGGTEAFF
d_gene: TRBD2; abundance: once; j_gene: TRBJ2-1; v_gene: TRBV9; CDR3nt: TGTGCCAGCAGCCCTAGGACTAGCGGTACAAATGAGCAGTTCTTC; CDR3aa: CASSPRTSGTNEQFF
d_gene: TRBD1; abundance: -; j_gene: TRBJ1-1; v_gene: TRBV4-3; CDR3nt: TGCGCCAGCAGCCAATTAACAGGGGGTGGGGAAGCTTTCTTT; CDR3aa: CASSQLTGGGEAFF
d_gene: TRBD1; abundance: -; j_gene: TRBJ2-2; v_gene: TRBV19; CDR3nt: TGTGCCAGTAGTACCCCGGGACAGGACACCGGGGAGCTGTTTTTT; CDR3aa: CASSTPGQDTGELFF
d_gene: -; abundance: -; j_gene: TRBJ1-1; v_gene: TRBV29-1; CDR3nt: TGCAGCGTTGGTCACCACAACACTGAAGCTTTCTTT; CDR3aa: CSVGHHNTEAFF
d_gene: TRBD1; abundance: few; j_gene: TRBJ1-2; v_gene: TRBV5-4; CDR3nt: TGTGCCAGCAGCTTCGGGGACAGAAACTATGGCTACACCTTC; CDR3aa: CASSFGDRNYGYTF
d_gene: TRBD1; abundance: -; j_gene: TRBJ2-2; v_gene: TRBV2; CDR3nt: TGTGCCAGCAGCCCCGGGACAGATACCGGGGAGCTGTTTTTT; CDR3aa: CASSPGTDTGELFF
d_gene: -; abundance: -; j_gene: TRBJ2-1; v_gene: TRBV29-1; CDR3nt: TGCAGCGTTGAAGATAGCGGACCTATGGGGGGTGAGCAGTTCTTC; CDR3aa: CSVEDSGPMGGEQFF
d_gene: TRBD2; abundance: -; j_gene: TRBJ2-4; v_gene: TRBV4-3; CDR3nt: TGCGCCAGCAGCCACGCAGGACTAGCGGGAGGGGGATACATTCAGTACTTC; CDR3aa: CASSHAGLAGGGYIQYF
d_gene: -; abundance: -; j_gene: TRBJ1-1; v_gene: TRBV7-2; CDR3nt: TGTGCCAGCAGCTTAATGGGGGTATCGAACACTGAAGCTTTCTTT; CDR3aa: CASSLMGVSNTEAFF
d_gene: -; abundance: many; j_gene: TRBJ2-2; v_gene: TRBV15; CDR3nt: TGTGCCACCAGCAGAGCGGGCGGGAAGGAGACCGGGGAGCTGTTTTTT; CDR3aa: CATSRAGGKETGELFF
d_gene: -; abundance: -; j_gene: TRBJ2-4; v_gene: TRBV29-1; CDR3nt: TGCAGCGTTGGTGGGGAGGCCAAAAACATTCAGTACTTC; CDR3aa: CSVGGEAKNIQYF
d_gene: -; abundance: -; j_gene: TRBJ2-1; v_gene: TRBV23-1; CDR3nt: TGCGCCAGCAGTCAAGTCCGGGACAATGAGCAGTTCTTC; CDR3aa: CASSQVRDNEQFF
d_gene: -; abundance: -; j_gene: TRBJ2-1; v_gene: TRBV5-1; CDR3nt: TGCGCCAGCCGAACGGAGGGATATGAGCAGTTCTTC; CDR3aa: CASRTEGYEQFF
d_gene: -; abundance: few; j_gene: TRBJ2-6; v_gene: TRBV7-2; CDR3nt: TGTGCCAGCAGCCCCCTCCTCTCTGGGGCCAACGTCCTGACTTTC; CDR3aa: CASSPLLSGANVLTF
d_gene: -; abundance: -; j_gene: TRBJ2-7; v_gene: TRBV11-1; CDR3nt: TGTGCCAGCAGCTTACGGCCCTACGAGCAGTACTTC; CDR3aa: CASSLRPYEQYF
d_gene: -; abundance: -; j_gene: TRBJ2-2; v_gene: TRBV4-3; CDR3nt: TGCGCCAGCAGCCAAGTGGGGCAGGGCAGGGTGTTTTTT; CDR3aa: CASSQVGQGRVFF
d_gene: TRBD2; abundance: few; j_gene: TRBJ2-4; v_gene: TRBV4-2; CDR3nt: TGTGCCAGCAGCCAGCCCCTAGCGGGAAGGGCCAAAAACATTCAGTACTTC; CDR3aa: CASSQPLAGRAKNIQYF
d_gene: TRBD1; abundance: few; j_gene: TRBJ2-1; v_gene: TRBV7-8; CDR3nt: TGTGCCAGCAGCCTCCGGGACAGGGTAGTAAGGGAGCAGTTCTTC; CDR3aa: CASSLRDRVVREQFF